The sequence of this T cell receptor (beta chain) was determined in a study of blood T cell repertoires in COVID-19. As for the study in general: Samples taken during acute and convalescent COVID-19 were collected in the United States, Italy and Spain.

The method was immunoSEQ multiplex PCR; TCRdb's version includes in-frame clones alone and lacks a portion of them. Of 65,000 to 100,000 clones listed, 80% to 90% are singletons. Sequences were obtained from peripheral blood. This sequence originates from a man aged 50 or older with acute or convalescent COVID-19.

The CDR3 loop reads CASSMWGKSNQPQHF. CDR3 nucleotide sequence: TGTGCCAGTAGTATGTGGGGCAAGAGCAATCAGCCCCAGCATTTT. The V gene is TRBV19, the J gene TRBJ1-5; D is perhaps TRBD1 (5 bases). The length of the CDR3 is 15 residues. V shed 3 bases and J shed 1 base, with 10 bases lying between them. Germline-derived CDR1 and CDR2 are LNHDA and SQIVND (reference sequence).